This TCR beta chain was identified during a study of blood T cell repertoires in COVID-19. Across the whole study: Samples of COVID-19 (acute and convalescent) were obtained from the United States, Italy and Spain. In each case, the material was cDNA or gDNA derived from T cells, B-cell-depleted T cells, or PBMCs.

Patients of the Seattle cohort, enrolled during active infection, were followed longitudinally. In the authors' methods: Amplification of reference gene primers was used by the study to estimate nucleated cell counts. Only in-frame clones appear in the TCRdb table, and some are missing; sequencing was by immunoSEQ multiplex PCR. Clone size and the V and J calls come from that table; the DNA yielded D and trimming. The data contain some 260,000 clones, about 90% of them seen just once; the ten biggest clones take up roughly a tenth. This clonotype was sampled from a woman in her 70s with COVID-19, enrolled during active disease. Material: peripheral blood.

CDR3 bases: TGTGCCAGCAGCTTACAACTACTAGCGGGAGGCTCCTACGAGCAGTACTTC. Protein: CASSLQLLAGGSYEQYF. The V call is TRBV7-2, the J call TRBJ2-7; TRBD2 agrees at 12 bases. This CDR3 has 17 amino acids. The germline CDR1 and CDR2 sequences are SGHTA and FQGNSA. V dropped 2 bases and J dropped 0; count of bases not matched to a gene: 5.